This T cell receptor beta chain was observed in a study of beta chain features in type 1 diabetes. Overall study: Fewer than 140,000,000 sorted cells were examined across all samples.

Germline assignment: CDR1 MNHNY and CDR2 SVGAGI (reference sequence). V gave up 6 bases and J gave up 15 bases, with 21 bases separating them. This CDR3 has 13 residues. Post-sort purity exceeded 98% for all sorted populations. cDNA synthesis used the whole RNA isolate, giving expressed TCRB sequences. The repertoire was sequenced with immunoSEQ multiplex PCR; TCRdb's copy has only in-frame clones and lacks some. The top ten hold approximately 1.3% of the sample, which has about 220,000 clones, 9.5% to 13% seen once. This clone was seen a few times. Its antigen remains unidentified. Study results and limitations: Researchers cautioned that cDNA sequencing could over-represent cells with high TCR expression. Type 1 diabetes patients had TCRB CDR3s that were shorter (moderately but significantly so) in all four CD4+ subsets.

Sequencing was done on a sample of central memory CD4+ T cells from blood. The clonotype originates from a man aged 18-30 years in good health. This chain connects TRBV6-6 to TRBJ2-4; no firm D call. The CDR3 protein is CASSPTLDSLWYF. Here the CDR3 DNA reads TGTGCCAGCAGCCCAACCCTCGACTCTCTTTGGTACTTC.